This T cell receptor beta chain stems from a study of regulatory T cells in long-lasting Graves disease. Study results and limitations: Persistent Graves' patients showed less TCR diversity than newly diagnosed ones.

CDR3 regions were amplified by Arm-PCR using iRepertoire HTBI primers to build TCR beta libraries. TCRdb reanalysed the multiplex PCR reads using MiXCR and keeps one entry per CDR3 protein. There are hundreds of thousands of distinct CDR3 sequences in the sample; around 12% occur only once, and 8% to 10% lies in the top ten. Trimming cost V 7 bases and J 7 bases; bases outside gene matches: 7. CDR3 length: 14 residues. Time point indicated: newly diagnosed GD, antithyroid drugs for less than 3 months. RNA extracted from PBMCs served as the sequencing template. This clonotype was seen many times. What it binds is unknown. The data were also submitted as part of a second study, on T cells in Graves' hyperthyroidism and ophthalmopathy. That work adds: A set of HTBI primers served as the primers for a first-round RT-PCR of the TCR CDR3. A model using 13 V-J features told ophthalmopathy apart from stable hyperthyroidism.

The chain carries TRBV12-3 or TRBV12-4 and TRBJ1-6; 7 bases are a match to TRBD1. This receptor was identified in a woman younger than 45 with Graves disease. The sequences come from peripheral blood mononuclear cells (PBMCs), collected at new diagnosis, from a patient treated with antithyroid drugs. This CDR3 reads CASIQGGSNSPLHF. The CDR3 DNA follows: TGTGCCAGCATCCAGGGGGGCAGCAATTCACCCCTCCACTTT.